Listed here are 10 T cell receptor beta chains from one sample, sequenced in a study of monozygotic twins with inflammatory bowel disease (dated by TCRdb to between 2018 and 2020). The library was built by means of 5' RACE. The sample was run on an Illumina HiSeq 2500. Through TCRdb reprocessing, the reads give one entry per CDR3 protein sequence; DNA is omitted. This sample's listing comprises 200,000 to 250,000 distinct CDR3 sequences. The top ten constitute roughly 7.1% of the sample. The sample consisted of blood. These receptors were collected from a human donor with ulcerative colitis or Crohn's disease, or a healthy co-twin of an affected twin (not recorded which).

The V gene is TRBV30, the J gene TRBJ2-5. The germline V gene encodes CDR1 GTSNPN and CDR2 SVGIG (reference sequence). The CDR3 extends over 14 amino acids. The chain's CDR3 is CAWRKGWNIGTQYF.

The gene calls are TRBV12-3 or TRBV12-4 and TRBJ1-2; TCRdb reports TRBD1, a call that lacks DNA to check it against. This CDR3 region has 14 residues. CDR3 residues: CASSLGDISLGYTF.

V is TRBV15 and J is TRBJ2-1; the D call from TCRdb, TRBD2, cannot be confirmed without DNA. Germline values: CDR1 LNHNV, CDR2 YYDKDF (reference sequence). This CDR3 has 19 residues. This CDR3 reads CATSRDYRASGSSYNEQFF.

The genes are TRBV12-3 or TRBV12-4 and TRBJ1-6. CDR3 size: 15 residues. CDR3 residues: CASSSEGLINSPLHF.

CDR3 region: CASSLVADTQYF. This rearrangement joins TRBV5-4 to TRBJ2-3. Germline CDR1 and CDR2: SGHNT and YYREEE (reference sequence). The length of the CDR3 is 12 residues.

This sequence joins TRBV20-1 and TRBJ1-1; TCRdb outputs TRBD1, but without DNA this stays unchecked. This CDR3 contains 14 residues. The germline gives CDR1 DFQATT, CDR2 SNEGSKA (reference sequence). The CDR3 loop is CSARDPTGNTEAFF.

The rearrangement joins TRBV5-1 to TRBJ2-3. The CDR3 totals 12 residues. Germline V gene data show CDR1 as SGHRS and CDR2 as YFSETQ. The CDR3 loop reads CASSVDTDTQYF.

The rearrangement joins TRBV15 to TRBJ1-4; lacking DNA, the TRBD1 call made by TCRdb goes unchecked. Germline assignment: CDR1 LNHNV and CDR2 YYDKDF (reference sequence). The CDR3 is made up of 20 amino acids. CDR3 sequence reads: CATSRGLGALQGDGNEKLFF.

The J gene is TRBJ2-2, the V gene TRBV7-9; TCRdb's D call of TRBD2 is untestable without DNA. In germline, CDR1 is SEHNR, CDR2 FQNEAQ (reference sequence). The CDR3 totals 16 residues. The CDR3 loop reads CASSLTSGRWAGELFF.

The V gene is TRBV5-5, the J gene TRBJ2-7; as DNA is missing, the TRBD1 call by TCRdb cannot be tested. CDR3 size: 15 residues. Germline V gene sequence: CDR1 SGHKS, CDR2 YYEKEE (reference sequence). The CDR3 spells CASSLPGQGKNEQYF.